This TCR beta chain was found in a study of blood T cell repertoires in COVID-19 (dated by TCRdb to the early 2020s). For context, the study as a whole: The collaborator samples originated in the United States, Italy and Spain and spanned the acute and convalescent phases of COVID-19. The material from the prospective study consisted of cDNA or gDNA derived from T cells, B-cell-depleted T cells, or PBMCs. Deeply sampled blood TCRbeta repertoires from subjects exposed to, actively infected with, or recovered from COVID-19 were included in the dataset. The repertoires were released in a freely available public database meant as a resource for research on the immune response to SARS-CoV-2. Samples were obtained from the ongoing ImmuneRACE study (first 160 participants) and from 950 to 1,500 subjects provided by 6 global collaborators. The sample metadata nearly always contained a de-identified subject ID, COVID-19 status, age in years and sex. HLA class I and class II types, where available, came from metadata supplied by the sample provider rather than from assay-based typing. The research as a whole found: How much clinical and demographic metadata was included differed by source and by participant, and the metadata was provided uncurated.

TCRbeta CDR3 regions were amplified from genomic DNA by means of the immunoSEQ Assay, a bias-controlled multiplex PCR. From the authors' description of their analysis: The number of nucleated cells in each sample was estimated by amplification of reference gene primers within the assay. To quantify the absolute abundance of each unique TCRbeta CDR3 rearrangement, sequence reads were collapsed and filtered. For each sample, productive Simpson clonality was calculated as the square root of Simpson's diversity index over productive rearrangements. This immuneACCESS table, as held by TCRdb, lists in-frame sequences with V and J called but not all clones. Of the missing ones, under half trace to an unresolved V gene in checked studies; the others have no known cause. The V and J calls and the clone size are those of that table, but D and trimming were determined from the DNA. A total of approximately 220,000 clones appear in this sample, approximately 83% of them only once. The ten largest clones take up approximately 4.9% of the sample.

Participants in the prospective study were enrolled through a virtual design, were aged roughly 18 to 100 years, and lived in some 24 United States geographic areas. In the prospective study, participants were assigned to cohorts based on the clinical history participants reported in a screening survey and a study questionnaire. A participant counted as exposed if, within 2 weeks of entering the study, that participant had been in contact with someone who had a PCR-confirmed or clinician-diagnosed COVID-19 case. Mobile phlebotomists in the prospective study collected whole blood, serum and a nasopharyngeal or oropharyngeal swab from every participant. Over a roughly two-month period, participants in the prospective study had the option of providing additional blood draws and questionnaires. Blood samples from the prospective study were shipped frozen or at room temperature prior to DNA extraction.

Details on this clone: This receptor's antigen is unknown. No base-level quality is on record; no much larger clone is a single base apart.

Sequenced: PBMCs or T cells enriched from blood (not recorded which). The receptor's source is a woman in her fifties or sixties who had been exposed to COVID-19.

The DNA sequence is as follows: TGCGCCAGCAGCCAAGAGGGACAGGTTTCTAACTATGGCTACACCTTC. This sequence encodes CASSQEGQVSNYGYTF. This chain is built from TRBV4-1 and TRBJ1-2; 8 bases in between match TRBD1. The cysteine opens and the phenylalanine closes a CDR3 of 16 amino acids. The read is trimmed to its CDR3 DNA, 48 bases read in frame from base 1. Taken from the germline V gene, the CDR1 and CDR2 loops are MGHRA and YSYEKL. The germline V end is reduced by 0 bases and the J end by 0 bases; junction bases left unmatched: 3.